These 10 T cell receptor beta chains were all obtained from the same sample, sequenced in a study of cytomegalovirus exposure and HLA in healthy donors. PCR primers comprised 60 Vbeta and 13 Jbeta primers. Libraries were prepared by immunoSEQ multiplex PCR; TCRdb keeps only in-frame clonotypes and omits some of them. The sample includes 170,000 or so clones, about four fifths of them seen just once. Material for sequencing was PBMCs. Every receptor here comes from a girl aged 5-17 years in good health and CMV-seropositive.

This chain joins TRBV5-4 and TRBJ1-2; 9 nucleotides align to TRBD1. Germline CDR1 SGHNT, CDR2 YYREEE (reference sequence). Trimming at V came to 4 bases and at J to 6 bases, leaving 10 bases not matched to a gene. This CDR3 is built from 15 residues. CDR3 sequence: CASSPGGQGSDGYTF. In nucleotides, the CDR3 is TGTGCCAGCAGCCCTGGGGGACAGGGATCTGATGGCTACACCTTC.

A remark on this clone: Other nucleotide sequences from this sample produce the same CDR3. This chain links TRBV9 with TRBJ1-1, with unresolved D. This CDR3 comprises 13 residues. Germline values: CDR1 SGDLS, CDR2 YYNGEE. V shed 0 bases and J shed 0 bases, with 3 bases lying between them. This chain's CDR3 is CASSVAVNTEAFF. CDR3 bases: TGTGCCAGCAGCGTAGCAGTGAACACTGAAGCTTTCTTT. Full variable domain (missing parts from reference TRBV9 and TRBJ1-1): DSGVTQTPKHLITATGQRVTLRCSPRSGDLSVYWYQQSLDQGLQFLIQYYNGEERAKGNILERFSAQQFPDLHSELNLSSLELGDSALYFCASSVAVNTEAFFGQGTRLTVV.

The chain carries TRBV18 and TRBJ1-2; weak D call: TRBD1 (6 bases). With 6 bases removed from V and 8 bases from J, the gap between germline ends came to 19 bases. Germline values: CDR1 KGHSH, CDR2 LQKENI. The length of the CDR3 is 14 residues. Here the CDR3 reads CASSPGAGDKGYTF. In DNA form, the CDR3 reads TGTGCCAGCTCGCCAGGGGCAGGGGATAAGGGCTACACCTTC.

This chain links TRBV6-1 with TRBJ2-2; no definite D call. This CDR3 region has 13 residues. Germline-derived CDR1 and CDR2 are MNHNS and SASEGT. The germline V and J ends were trimmed by 5 bases and 3 bases, with 7 bases remaining between them. The DNA of the CDR3 is TGTGCCAGCAGTTTTCGGGACACCGGGGAGCTGTTTTTT. This codes for CASSFRDTGELFF.

In this sample, this clone turned up a few times. The rearrangement joins TRBV5-1 to TRBJ1-1, with no clear D. The CDR3 contains 13 residues. The V and J ends lost 0 bases and 2 bases respectively, with 5 bases between them. Germline-derived CDR1 and CDR2 are SGHRS and YFSETQ. Here the CDR3 reads CASSLEQNTEAFF. Here the CDR3 DNA reads TGCGCCAGCAGCTTGGAACAAAACACTGAAGCTTTCTTT.

This clone was seen more than once but under ten times. The V gene is TRBV19, the J gene TRBJ2-3; 9 nucleotides agree with TRBD2. Germline V lookup: CDR1 LNHDA, CDR2 SQIVND (reference sequence). The V and J ends lost 3 bases and 0 bases, in that order; junction bases with no gene match: 13. This CDR3 is 19 amino acids long. The CDR3 is CASSMSGRGGQISTDTQYF. For the CDR3, the DNA is TGTGCCAGTAGTATGAGCGGGCGGGGGGGCCAAATAAGCACAGATACGCAGTATTTT. The full variable domain, its missing parts supplied by reference TRBV19 and TRBJ2-3, is DGGITQSPKYLFRKEGQNVTLSCEQNLNHDAMYWYRQDPGQGLRLIYYSQIVNDFQKGDIAEGYSVSREKKESFPLTVTSAQKNPTAFYLCASSMSGRGGQISTDTQYFGPGTRLTVL.

The gene calls are TRBV5-4 and TRBJ1-2; weak D call: TRBD1 (6 bases). Germline CDR1 reads SGHNT; CDR2 reads YYREEE (reference sequence). This CDR3 comprises 15 residues. V shed 3 bases and J shed 5 bases, with 17 bases lying between them. The CDR3 coding sequence is TGTGCCAGCAGCTCTCCTGGGAGACAGGAGTATGGCTACACCTTC. This gives the protein CASSSPGRQEYGYTF.

The V gene is TRBV5-6, the J gene TRBJ1-6; TRBD1 matches 7 bases. The CDR3 loop spans 15 amino acids. Germline assignment: CDR1 SGHDT and CDR2 YYEEEE. V trimming: 3 bases; J trimming: 4 bases; junction bases outside the gene matches: 4. The CDR3 loop is CASSSGQIYNSPLHF. The CDR3 DNA reads as TGTGCCAGCAGCTCGGGACAGATTTATAATTCACCCCTCCACTTT.

The V and J genes are TRBV13 and TRBJ1-2, with TRBD1 matching over 7 bases. CDR1 PRHDT and CDR2 FYEKMQ come from the germline V gene (reference sequence). This CDR3 is 16 amino acids long. Trimming took 4 bases from V and 5 from J; bases not matched to a gene: 13. The CDR3 protein is CASSSRQGNIGYGYTF. The CDR3 DNA sequence: TGTGCCAGCAGCTCAAGACAGGGCAACATAGGGTATGGCTACACCTTC. The full variable domain, completed using reference TRBV13 and TRBJ1-2, is AAGVIQSPRHLIKEKRETATLKCYPIPRHDTVYWYQQGPGQDPQFLISFYEKMQSDKGSIPDRFSAQQFSDYHSELNMSSLELGDSALYFCASSSRQGNIGYGYTFGSGTRLTVV.

V and J are TRBV28 and TRBJ2-1, with a possible D match to TRBD1 (6 bases). V lost 5 bases, J lost 9 bases, and 17 bases lay in between. The CDR3 consists of 14 residues. CDR1 is MDHEN and CDR2 is SYDVKM in the germline V gene. CDR3 region: CASSDDRRSGEQFF. CDR3 in DNA: TGTGCCAGCAGTGATGACAGGAGGAGCGGTGAGCAGTTCTTC.